This TCR beta chain was recovered during a study of cytomegalovirus exposure and HLA in healthy donors. Healthy bone marrow donors made up the donors. Germline V CDR1 and CDR2: SQVTM, ANQGSEA. The CDR3 extends over 12 amino acids. Study-level findings and limits: Later analysis placed DRB1 highest and HLA-C lowest in TCR association rates, which differed by HLA locus.

Regarding this clone: Its antigen is still unknown.

This PCR relied on a set of 60 Vbeta primers and 13 Jbeta primers. Some clones are missing from TCRdb's copy, which holds only in-frame ones; the method was immunoSEQ multiplex PCR. The table shows around 280,000 clones, with around 90% occurring only once. Sequencing was done on a sample of PBMCs. The origin of this receptor is a woman aged 18-35 years in good health and CMV-seronegative. This sequence joins TRBV29-1 and TRBJ2-5; TRBD1 might be the D (5 bases). Near its end, the DNA agrees better with TRBJ2-7, so the J call may be wrong. Written as DNA, the CDR3 is TGCAGCGCTACGACAGCGAGCTACGAGCAGTACTTC. It translates to CSATTASYEQYF.